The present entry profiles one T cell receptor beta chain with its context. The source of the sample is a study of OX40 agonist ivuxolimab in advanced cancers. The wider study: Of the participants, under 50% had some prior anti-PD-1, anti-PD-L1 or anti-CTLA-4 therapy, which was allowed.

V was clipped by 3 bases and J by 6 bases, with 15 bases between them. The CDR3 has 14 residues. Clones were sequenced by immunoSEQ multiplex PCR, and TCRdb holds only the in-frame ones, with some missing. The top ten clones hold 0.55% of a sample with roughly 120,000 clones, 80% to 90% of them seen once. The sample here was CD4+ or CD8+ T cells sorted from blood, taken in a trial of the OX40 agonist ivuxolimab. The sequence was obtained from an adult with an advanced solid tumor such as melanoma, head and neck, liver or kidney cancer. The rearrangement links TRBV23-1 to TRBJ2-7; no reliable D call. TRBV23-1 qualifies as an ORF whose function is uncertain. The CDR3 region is CASSHGPPRLEQYF. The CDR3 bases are TGCGCCAGCAGTCACGGACCTCCAAGGCTCGAGCAGTACTTC.